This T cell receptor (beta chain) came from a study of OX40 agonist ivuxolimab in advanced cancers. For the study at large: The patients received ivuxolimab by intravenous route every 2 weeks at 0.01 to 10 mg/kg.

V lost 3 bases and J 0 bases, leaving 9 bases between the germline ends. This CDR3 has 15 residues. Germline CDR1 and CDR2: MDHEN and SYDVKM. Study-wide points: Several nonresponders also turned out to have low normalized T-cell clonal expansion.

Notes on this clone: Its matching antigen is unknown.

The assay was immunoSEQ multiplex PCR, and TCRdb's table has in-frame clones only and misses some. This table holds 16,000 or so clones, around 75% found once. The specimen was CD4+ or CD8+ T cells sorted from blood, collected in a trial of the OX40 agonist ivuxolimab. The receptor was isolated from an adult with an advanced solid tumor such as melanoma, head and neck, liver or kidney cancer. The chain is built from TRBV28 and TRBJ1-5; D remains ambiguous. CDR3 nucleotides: TGTGCCAGCAGTTTCTCGGGTTATAGCAATCAGCCCCAGCATTTT. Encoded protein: CASSFSGYSNQPQHF.